This T cell receptor beta chain was sequenced in a study of cytomegalovirus exposure and HLA in healthy donors. Study context: Both the approximately 130 validation repertoires and the 550 to 750 first-cohort repertoires used the same platform, as reported by a later analysis.

Separate from the approximately 700-subject first cohort was the approximately 120-subject validation cohort, to which the donors belonged. Study results and limitations: Subsequent analysis revealed that first-cohort TCR clusters tended to co-occur in the approximately 120 validation repertoires. The study flagged some 180 TCR beta chains as cytomegalovirus-associated.

Sequencing used immunoSEQ multiplex PCR; TCRdb keeps in-frame clones, though not all of them. This repertoire shows about 160,000 clones, just under 90% found once; its top ten account for around 4.4%. Concerning this clone: Antigen specificity is unknown.

Germline trimming cut 4 bases from V and 2 bases from J; bases unmatched to any gene: 7. The CDR3 consists of 16 residues. From germline, CDR1 is LNHDA and CDR2 SQIVND (reference sequence). The sample consisted of PBMCs. The source of this sequence is a man younger than 35 in good health and CMV-seropositive. The genes are TRBV19 and TRBJ2-3; 9 nucleotides align to TRBD2. CDR3 sequence reads: CASSRPSGRHTDTQYF. CDR3 nucleotide sequence: TGTGCCAGTAGTAGGCCCAGCGGGAGGCACACAGATACGCAGTATTTT.